A single sample gave rise to the 14 T cell receptor beta chains below, sequenced in a study of blood T cells in healthy people across ages. Primed by a sample-barcoded 5' primer and a J-beta primer mix, a second PCR proceeded for about 6 to 12 cycles. TCRdb reanalysed the 5' RACE reads using MiXCR and keeps one entry per CDR3 protein. Seen here are about 730,000 distinct CDR3 sequences, roughly 41% observed once, and the top ten hold around 20%. The source material was blood. The receptors shown here come from a woman in her fifties or sixties in good health.

The rearrangement joins TRBV15 to TRBJ2-7; D might be TRBD1 (6 bases). The germline V gene encodes CDR1 LNHNV and CDR2 YYDKDF (reference sequence). Deletions cut 1 base from V and 3 bases from J, with 13 bases between. The CDR3 is 15 amino acids. In DNA form, the CDR3 reads TGTGCCACCAGCAGAGGGACCGGACAGAACTACGAGCAGTACTTC. Translated: CATSRGTGQNYEQYF. The full variable domain, rest sourced from reference TRBV15 and TRBJ2-7, is DAMVIQNPRYQVTQFGKPVTLSCSQTLNHNVMYWYQQKSSQAPKLLFHYYDKDFNNEADTPDNFQSRRPNTSFCFLDIRSPGLGDTAMYLCATSRGTGQNYEQYFGPGTRLTVT.

The V call is TRBV6-2 or TRBV6-3, the J call TRBJ1-5; D not resolved. V lost 4 bases to trimming and J lost 7 bases, with 14 bases between them. The CDR3 has 14 amino acids. Germline V gene data show CDR1 as MNHEY and CDR2 as SVGEGT. The CDR3 region is CASSSTGGGQPQHF. DNA for the CDR3: TGTGCCAGCAGTTCTACGGGAGGAGGGCAGCCCCAGCATTTT.

Ten or more counts support this clonotype. The V and J genes are TRBV12-3 or TRBV12-4 and TRBJ2-1, with 7 bases matching TRBD2. This CDR3 spans 14 amino acids. Unmatched junction bases numbered 3, after V lost 3 bases and J lost 4 bases. CDR3 sequence reads: CASSFGGMYNEQFF. The DNA of the CDR3 is TGTGCCAGCAGTTTCGGGGGGATGTACAATGAGCAGTTCTTC.

The chain joins TRBV20-1 to TRBJ2-5, with D tentatively TRBD1 or TRBD2 (6 bases each). The J call could be wrong; TRBJ2-7 is a better fit for the DNA end. CDR3 length equals 14 residues. CDR1 DFQATT and CDR2 SNEGSKA come from the germline V gene (reference sequence). For the CDR3, the DNA is TGCAGTGCTAGAGATCCAGACAGGAGGGACGAGCAGTACTTC. Its protein product is CSARDPDRRDEQYF.

The rearrangement links TRBV9 to TRBJ2-3, with unresolved D. The CDR3 has 15 amino acids. Trimming took 0 bases from V and 3 from J, leaving 11 bases between them. CDR1 is SGDLS and CDR2 is YYNGEE in the germline V gene. The CDR3 sequence is CASSVDQASTDTQYF. For the CDR3, the DNA is TGTGCCAGCAGCGTAGACCAGGCCTCAACAGATACGCAGTATTTT.

The sample holds a few counts of this clonotype. The chain couples TRBV5-1 to TRBJ2-7; 11 positions match TRBD2. Germline assignment: CDR1 SGHRS and CDR2 YFSETQ. The CDR3 spans 14 residues. V lost 3 bases, J lost 5 bases, and 4 bases stayed unmatched. The DNA for the CDR3 is TGCGCCAGCAGCTCAATAGCGGGAGGGGACGAGCAGTACTTC. Translating gives CASSSIAGGDEQYF.

V is TRBV6-1 and J is TRBJ2-5; D is possibly TRBD2 (5 bases). Trimming stripped 7 bases from V and 3 bases from J, with 18 bases between. From germline, CDR1 is MNHNS and CDR2 SASEGT. CDR3 length: 15 amino acids. CDR3 sequence: CASKESGLGKETQYF. The CDR3 DNA is TGTGCCAGCAAAGAATCGGGGTTGGGAAAAGAGACCCAGTACTTC.

The chain combines TRBV24-1 with TRBJ2-1; D may be TRBD1 (6 bases). The J call may be wrong; the DNA end is better matched by TRBJ2-7. CDR1 is KGHDR and CDR2 is SFDVKD in the germline V gene. The CDR3 is made up of 14 amino acids. This chain's CDR3 is CATGGQGSYNEQYF. The CDR3 region has the DNA TGTGCCACCGGCGGGCAGGGGTCCTACAATGAGCAGTACTTC.

The V and J genes are TRBV25-1 and TRBJ1-2; TRBD1 matches 11 bases. V shed 3 bases and J 8 bases; nucleotides not matched to a gene: 11. The CDR3 runs 16 residues. The germline V gene has CDR1 MGHDK and CDR2 SYGVNS. The CDR3, as DNA: TGTGCCAGCAGTGACGACCGGACAGGGGGCTCAAGGGGCTACACCTTC. It translates to CASSDDRTGGSRGYTF.

This chain joins TRBV30 and TRBJ2-7; weak D call: TRBD2 (5 bases). Trimming took off 0 bases at V and 4 bases at J, with 10 bases between the two ends. The germline V gene encodes CDR1 GTSNPN and CDR2 SVGIG (reference sequence). This CDR3 is built from 13 residues. The CDR3: CAWSVDGEYEQYF. CDR3 sequence (DNA): TGTGCCTGGAGTGTTGACGGGGAATACGAGCAGTACTTC.

At least ten counts were recorded for this clonotype. The V gene is TRBV29-1, the J gene TRBJ2-5; tentatively, D is TRBD1 or TRBD2 (5 bases each). Germline V lookup: CDR1 SQVTM, CDR2 ANQGSEA. Trimming removed 4 bases from V and 4 bases from J, with 13 bases in between. The CDR3 has 13 residues. CDR3 nucleotide sequence: TGCAGCGTTGTGGAGCAGGGACGAGAGACCCAGTACTTC. This codes for CSVVEQGRETQYF.

This clonotype was counted only a few times. The chain uses TRBV2 and TRBJ2-7; 10 bases map to TRBD2. This CDR3 has 15 residues. Germline CDR1 and CDR2: SNHLY and FYNNEI. J gave up 3 bases and V 4 bases, and 6 bases lay outside the gene matches. The CDR3 DNA reads as TGTGCCAGCAGTGTGGAGCGGGGGGGTGACTACGAGCAGTACTTC. Its protein product is CASSVERGGDYEQYF.

This rearrangement joins TRBV12-3 or TRBV12-4 to TRBJ2-7; D not certain. The V end lost 5 bases, the J end lost 7 bases, and 15 bases lay between the germline ends. This CDR3 has 13 residues. CDR3 amino acids: CASSRSTYNEQYF. Written as DNA, the CDR3 is TGTGCCAGCAGTCGCTCAACCTACAATGAGCAGTACTTC.

This clonotype was observed many times. The chain combines TRBV11-2 with TRBJ2-1; D may be TRBD2 (5 bases). This CDR3 spans 13 amino acids. Per germline, CDR1 SGHAT and CDR2 FQNNGV. Deletions cut 1 base from V and 9 bases from J, with 10 bases between. The DNA for the CDR3 is TGTGCCAGCAGCTTAGGTGCGCGGGTTGAGCAGTTCTTC. It codes for CASSLGARVEQFF.